This T cell receptor beta chain came from a study of Ad26.COV2.S vaccination and SARS-CoV-2 variants. Study at large: Donor was one of the participants in the Ad26.COV2.S arm of the COV1001 trial. Once, or twice with 56 days between doses, Ad26.COV2.S was given intramuscularly. Study results and limitations: The breadth of spike-specific CD8+ and CD4+ T cell responses after vaccination was reportedly substantial.

The CDR3 contains 15 residues. Per the germline V gene, CDR1 is SGHRS and CDR2 is YFSETQ. V was pared by 0 bases and J by 0 bases, with 9 bases between. In the case of this clone: The target antigen is unknown.

Treatment: 15 to 20 received Ad26.COV2.S at low or high dose, single or two shots; roughly 5 received placebo; per-sample allocation not given. Repertoires come from day 63 after the first vaccine or placebo injection. Vaccination used an Ad26 vector expressing Wuhan-strain SARS-CoV-2 spike. The protocol was immunoSEQ multiplex PCR, while the TCRdb copy is restricted to in-frame clones and leaves out a portion. The table has about 350,000 clones, around 89% seen once. The chain combines TRBV5-1 with TRBJ1-1; D is unresolved. The receptor was derived from a person aged 18-65 years who received the Ad26.COV2.S COVID-19 vaccine or a placebo. Source: peripheral blood, taken in a trial of Ad26.COV2.S vaccine versus placebo. In DNA, the CDR3 is TGCGCCAGCAGCTTGGCGTTCGATCTGAACACTGAAGCTTTCTTT. This encodes CASSLAFDLNTEAFF.